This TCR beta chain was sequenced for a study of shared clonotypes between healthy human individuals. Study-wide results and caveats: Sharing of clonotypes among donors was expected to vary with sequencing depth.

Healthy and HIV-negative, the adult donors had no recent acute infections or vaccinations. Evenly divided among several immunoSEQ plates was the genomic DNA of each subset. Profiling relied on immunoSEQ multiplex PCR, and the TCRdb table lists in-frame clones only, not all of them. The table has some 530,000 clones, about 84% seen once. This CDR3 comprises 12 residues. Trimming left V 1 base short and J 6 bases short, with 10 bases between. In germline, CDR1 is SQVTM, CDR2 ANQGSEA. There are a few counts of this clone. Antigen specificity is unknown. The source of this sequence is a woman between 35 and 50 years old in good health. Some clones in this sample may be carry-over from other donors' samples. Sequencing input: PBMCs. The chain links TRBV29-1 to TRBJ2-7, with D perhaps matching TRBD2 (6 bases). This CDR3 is CSVEVGGSEQYF. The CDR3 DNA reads TGCAGCGTTGAAGTAGGAGGGAGCGAGCAGTACTTC.